This is a list of T cell receptor beta chains from one sample in a study of blood T cell repertoires in COVID-19. TCRdb keeps only in-frame clones here, not all; method: immunoSEQ multiplex PCR. The repertoire holds 55,000 to 80,000 clones, with more than 70% as singletons. The source material was peripheral blood. The receptor set was obtained from a human donor in a cohort sampled during active COVID-19. Each CDR3 is given with its conserved first and last residue. Each record gives: D gene, V gene, clone size, CDR3 length, J gene, CDR3 protein. A D gene is named only where the DNA matches it firmly. The size of a clone is reported for some rows only, either as once, few or many, or as a class for expanded clones.

NA	TRBV7-6	NA	14	TRBJ2-5	CASSLNGAQETQYF
TRBD2	TRBV30	NA	14	TRBJ2-7	CALSKLARSYEQYF
TRBD1	TRBV5-6	NA	16	TRBJ2-2	CASSTRQGANTGELFF
TRBD2	TRBV7-2	NA	15	TRBJ2-7	CASSLVSSGTYEQYF
TRBD1	TRBV3-1/TRBV3-2	NA	16	TRBJ1-1	CASSQGQGASNTEAFF
TRBD1	TRBV5-1	NA	13	TRBJ1-1	CASSNVQGAEAFF
NA	TRBV19	NA	14	TRBJ2-2	CASSIERFTGELFF
NA	TRBV10-3	once	11	TRBJ2-7	CAISEWHEQYF
NA	TRBV18	NA	17	TRBJ1-3	CASSPPGGPYSGNTIYF
TRBD1	TRBV4-1	NA	13	TRBJ2-1	CASSQGQGYEQFF
NA	TRBV14	NA	16	TRBJ2-3	CASSQVRDATGDTQYF
TRBD1	TRBV5-1	NA	14	TRBJ2-7	CASSLGDRGNEQYF
NA	TRBV3-1/TRBV3-2	NA	15	TRBJ2-1	CASSQAGLSYNEQFF
NA	TRBV14	NA	16	TRBJ2-3	CASSQVGGNPTDTQYF
NA	TRBV2	NA	13	TRBJ1-1	CASGVDRNTEAFF
NA	TRBV7-9	few	12	TRBJ1-5	CASSPDYQPQHF
TRBD1	TRBV7-9	NA	14	TRBJ2-7	CASSRPRGSYEQYF
NA	TRBV11-2	NA	14	TRBJ1-1	CASSFGGGNTEAFF
NA	TRBV2	NA	12	TRBJ2-3	CASSVNTDTQYF
NA	TRBV7-9	NA	15	TRBJ2-3	CASRRSGLATDTQYF
NA	TRBV19	NA	14	TRBJ2-5	CARTRGGTQETQYF
NA	TRBV7-8	NA	14	TRBJ2-2	CASSLGGQAGELFF
NA	TRBV6-5	NA	13	TRBJ2-3	CASTMAGPDTQYF
NA	TRBV5-1	NA	13	TRBJ1-2	CASSLPGSYGYTF
NA	TRBV5-6	NA	14	TRBJ2-3	CASSLGTYTDTQYF
NA	TRBV18	NA	15	TRBJ2-1	CASSPNLGSHNEQFF
NA	TRBV6-9	NA	17	TRBJ1-4	CASSLGTRFATNEKLFF
NA	TRBV21-1	NA	15	TRBJ1-2	CASISSSGSHRCYTF
NA	TRBV12-3/TRBV12-4	NA	13	TRBJ2-1	CASRKTGLGEQFF